Given below is one T cell receptor beta chain in context. This clone has a single count. Its antigen remains unidentified. No base quality values were provided; no much bigger clone lies one nucleotide off. The sample is drawn from a study of blood T cell repertoires in COVID-19 (dated by TCRdb to 2020 to 2021). Regarding the research as a whole: Collaborator samples came from the United States, Italy and Spain and covered acute and convalescent phases of COVID-19. The material from the prospective study consisted of cDNA or gDNA derived from T cells, B-cell-depleted T cells, or PBMCs. Deeply sampled blood TCRbeta repertoires from subjects exposed to, actively infected with, or recovered from COVID-19 were included in the dataset. The repertoires were released in a freely available public database intended as a resource for research on the immune response to SARS-CoV-2. Samples were obtained from the ongoing ImmuneRACE study (first 160 participants) and from roughly 1,300 subjects provided by 6 global collaborators. Nearly every sample came with metadata listing a de-identified subject ID, COVID-19 status, age in years and sex. Where HLA class I and class II types were available, the types were taken from metadata supplied by the sample provider, not from assay-based typing.

In Seattle, one collaborating source enrolled patients while the infection was active and tracked those patients longitudinally over the course of disease. Whole blood was collected in K2EDTA tubes by collaborating institutions according to the institutions' own protocols. For TCRbeta analysis, collaborators shipped samples in one of three forms: frozen whole blood, isolated PBMCs, or DNA extracted from either of those sample types. Summary of the overall study and its limitations: The quantity of clinical and demographic metadata differed by source and by participant and was supplied without curation.

The immunoSEQ Assay, a bias-controlled multiplex PCR, was used to amplify TCRbeta CDR3 regions from genomic DNA. Regarding the original processing steps: Within the assay, amplification of reference gene primers was used to estimate how many nucleated cells each sample contained. To quantify the absolute abundance of each unique TCRbeta CDR3 rearrangement, sequence reads were collapsed and filtered. For each sample, productive Simpson clonality was calculated as the square root of Simpson's diversity index across productive rearrangements. What TCRdb holds here is the immuneACCESS table cut down to in-frame rearrangements. Part of the clones is not present; checked against another copy, under half of the missing clones reflect an unresolved V gene, and the others are unexplained. That table supplies the V and J calls and clone size; D and trimming were determined from the DNA. The sample includes approximately 150,000 clones, with 65% to 85% observed a single time. The top ten clones comprise 8.9% of the sample.

The receptor comes from a man in his thirties or forties with COVID-19, enrolled during active disease. Sequencing was performed on peripheral blood.

The CDR3 region reads CASSLGLAGDTGELFF. The DNA reads TGTGCCAGCAGTTTAGGGTTAGCGGGAGATACCGGGGAGCTGTTTTTT. The sequence is built from TRBV28 and TRBJ2-2, and TRBD2 matches 9 of the central bases. The CDR3 starts with the cysteine, ends with the phenylalanine, and has 16 residues. Only CDR3 DNA remains: 48 bases, in frame from the first base. Germline trimming: 2 bases from V, 5 bases from J; junction bases outside gene matches: 6. The germline V gene yields MDHEN for CDR1 and SYDVKM for CDR2.